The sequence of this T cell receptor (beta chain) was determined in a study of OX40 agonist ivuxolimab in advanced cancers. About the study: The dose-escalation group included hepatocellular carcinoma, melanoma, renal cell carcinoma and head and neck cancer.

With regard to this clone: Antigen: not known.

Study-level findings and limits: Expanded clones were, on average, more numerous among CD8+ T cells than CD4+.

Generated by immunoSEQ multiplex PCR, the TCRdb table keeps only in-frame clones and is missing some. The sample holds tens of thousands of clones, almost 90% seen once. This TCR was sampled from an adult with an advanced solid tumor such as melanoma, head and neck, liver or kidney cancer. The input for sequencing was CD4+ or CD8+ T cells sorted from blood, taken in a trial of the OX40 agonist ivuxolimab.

The CDR3 DNA is TGTGCCAGCAGTTTAAGGGGGGACAGTACTCTGCAGACCCAGTACTTC. The encoded protein is CASSLRGDSTLQTQYF. The gene calls are TRBV27 and TRBJ2-5; possibly TRBD1 for D (7 bases). Germline V gene sequence: CDR1 MNHEY, CDR2 SMNVEV (reference sequence). The CDR3 spans 16 residues. The ends were cut back, 2 bases at V and 6 bases at J, with 19 bases in the middle.